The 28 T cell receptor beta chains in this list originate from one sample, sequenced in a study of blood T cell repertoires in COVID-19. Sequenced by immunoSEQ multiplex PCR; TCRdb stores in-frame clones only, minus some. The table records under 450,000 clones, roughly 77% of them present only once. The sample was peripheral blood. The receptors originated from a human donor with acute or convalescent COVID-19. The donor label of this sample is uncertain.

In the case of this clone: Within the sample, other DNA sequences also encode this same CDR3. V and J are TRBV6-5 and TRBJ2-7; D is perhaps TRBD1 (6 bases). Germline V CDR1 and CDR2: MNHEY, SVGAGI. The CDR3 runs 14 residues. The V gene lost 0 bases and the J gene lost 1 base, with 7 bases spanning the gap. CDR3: CASSYSRGSYEQYF. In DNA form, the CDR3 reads TGTGCCAGCAGTTACTCGAGGGGGTCCTACGAGCAGTACTTC.

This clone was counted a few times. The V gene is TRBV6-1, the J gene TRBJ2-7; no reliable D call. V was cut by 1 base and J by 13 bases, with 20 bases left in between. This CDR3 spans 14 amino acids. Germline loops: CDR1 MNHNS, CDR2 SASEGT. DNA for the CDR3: TGTGCCAGCAGTGAAGTGGTTGGGCTTCGTCCGTATTACTTC. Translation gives CASSEVVGLRPYYF.

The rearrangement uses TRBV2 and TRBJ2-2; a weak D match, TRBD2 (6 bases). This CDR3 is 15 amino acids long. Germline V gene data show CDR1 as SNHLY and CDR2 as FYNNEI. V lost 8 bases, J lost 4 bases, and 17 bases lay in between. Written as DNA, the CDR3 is TGTGCCAGCTCCCGAGCTAGCGTTGGCACCGGGGAGCTGTTTTTT. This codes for CASSRASVGTGELFF.

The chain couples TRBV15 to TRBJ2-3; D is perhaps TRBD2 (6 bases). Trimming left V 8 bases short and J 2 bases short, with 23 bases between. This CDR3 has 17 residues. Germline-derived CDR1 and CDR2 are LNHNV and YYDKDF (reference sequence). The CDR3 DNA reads TGTGCCACCCAAACCGTGAGAACTAGCAGCCTCACAGATACGCAGTATTTT. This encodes CATQTVRTSSLTDTQYF.

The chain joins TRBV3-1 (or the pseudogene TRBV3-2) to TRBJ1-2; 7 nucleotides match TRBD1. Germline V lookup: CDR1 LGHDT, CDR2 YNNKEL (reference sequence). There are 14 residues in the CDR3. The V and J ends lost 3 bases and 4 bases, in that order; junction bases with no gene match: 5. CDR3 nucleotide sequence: TGTGCCAGCAGCCAGAAGGGGGCCGCCTATGGCTACACCTTC. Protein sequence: CASSQKGAAYGYTF.

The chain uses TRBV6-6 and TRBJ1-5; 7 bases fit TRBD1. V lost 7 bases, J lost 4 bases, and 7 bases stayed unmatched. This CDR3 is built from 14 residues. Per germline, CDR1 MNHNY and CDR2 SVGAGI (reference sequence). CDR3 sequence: CASNPTGRNQPQHF. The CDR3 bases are TGTGCCAGCAACCCGACAGGGCGGAATCAGCCCCAGCATTTT.

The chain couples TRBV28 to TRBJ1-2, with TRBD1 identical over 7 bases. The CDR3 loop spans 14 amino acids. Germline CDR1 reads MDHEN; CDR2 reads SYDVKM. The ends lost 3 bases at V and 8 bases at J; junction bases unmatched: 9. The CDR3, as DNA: TGTGCCAGCAGTTTCAGGGGGGCCTATCGGGGCTACACCTTC. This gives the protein CASSFRGAYRGYTF.

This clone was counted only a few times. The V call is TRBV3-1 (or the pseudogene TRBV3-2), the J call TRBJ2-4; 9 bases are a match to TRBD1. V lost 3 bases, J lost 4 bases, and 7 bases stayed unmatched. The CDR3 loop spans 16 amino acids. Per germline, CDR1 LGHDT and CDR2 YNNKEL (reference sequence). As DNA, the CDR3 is TGTGCCAGCAGCCACTCCGACAGGGGGTCTAAAAACATTCAGTACTTC. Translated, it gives CASSHSDRGSKNIQYF.

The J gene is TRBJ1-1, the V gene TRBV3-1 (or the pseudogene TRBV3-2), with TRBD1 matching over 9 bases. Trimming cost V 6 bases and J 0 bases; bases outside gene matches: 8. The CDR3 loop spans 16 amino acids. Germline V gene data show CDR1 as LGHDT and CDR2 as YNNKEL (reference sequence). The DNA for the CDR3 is TGTGCCAGCAGGCCCCGGGACAGGGCCTTGAACACTGAAGCTTTCTTT. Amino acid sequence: CASRPRDRALNTEAFF.

CDR3 DNA sequence: TGTGCCAGCAGCCAGAGGGATCGAGCCCAGCATTTT. It encodes CASSQRDRAQHF. The gene calls are TRBV3-1 (or the pseudogene TRBV3-2) and TRBJ1-5; D remains unclear. The CDR3 length is 12 residues. V was cut by 3 bases and J by 11 bases, with 11 bases left in between. Germline V gene lookup returns CDR1 LGHDT and CDR2 YNNKEL (reference sequence).

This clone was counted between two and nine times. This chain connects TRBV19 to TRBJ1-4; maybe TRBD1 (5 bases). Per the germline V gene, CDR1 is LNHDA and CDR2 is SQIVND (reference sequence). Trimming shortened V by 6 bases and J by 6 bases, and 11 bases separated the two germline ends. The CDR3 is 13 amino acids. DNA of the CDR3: TGTGCCAGTAGAACGTCGGGGGATGAAAAACTGTTTTTT. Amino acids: CASRTSGDEKLFF.

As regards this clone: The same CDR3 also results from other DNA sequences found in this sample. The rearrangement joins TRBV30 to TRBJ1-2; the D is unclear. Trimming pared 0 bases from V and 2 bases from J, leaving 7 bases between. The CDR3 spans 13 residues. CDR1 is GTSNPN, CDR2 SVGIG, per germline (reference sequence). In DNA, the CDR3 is TGTGCCTGGAGTGTCGCCGGGAACTATGGCTACACCTTC. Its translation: CAWSVAGNYGYTF.

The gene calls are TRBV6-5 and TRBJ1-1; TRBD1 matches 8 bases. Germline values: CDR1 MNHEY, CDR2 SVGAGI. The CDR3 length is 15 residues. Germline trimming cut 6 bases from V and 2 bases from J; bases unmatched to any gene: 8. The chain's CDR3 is CASRDTGGENTEAFF. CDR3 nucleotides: TGTGCCAGCAGAGACACAGGGGGGGAAAACACTGAAGCTTTCTTT.

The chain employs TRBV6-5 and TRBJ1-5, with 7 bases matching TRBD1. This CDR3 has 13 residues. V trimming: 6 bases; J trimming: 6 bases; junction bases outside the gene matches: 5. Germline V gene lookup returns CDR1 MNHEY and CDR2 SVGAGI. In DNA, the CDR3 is TGTGCCAGCAGAAGAACAGGGGCTCAGCCCCAGCATTTT. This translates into CASRRTGAQPQHF.

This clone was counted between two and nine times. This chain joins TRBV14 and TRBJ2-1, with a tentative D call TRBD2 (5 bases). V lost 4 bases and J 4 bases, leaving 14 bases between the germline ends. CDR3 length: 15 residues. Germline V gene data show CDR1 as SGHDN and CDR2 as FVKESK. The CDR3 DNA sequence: TGTGCCAGCAGCCTCCGCCCGGGGATTTACAATGAGCAGTTCTTC. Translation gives CASSLRPGIYNEQFF.

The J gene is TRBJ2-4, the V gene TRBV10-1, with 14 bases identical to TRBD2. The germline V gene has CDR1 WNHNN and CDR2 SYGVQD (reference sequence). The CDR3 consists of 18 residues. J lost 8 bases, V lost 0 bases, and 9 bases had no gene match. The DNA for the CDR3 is TGCGCCAGCAGTGAGTCGAGACTAGCGGGGGGGCCGGGGGACATTCAGTACTTC. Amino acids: CASSESRLAGGPGDIQYF.

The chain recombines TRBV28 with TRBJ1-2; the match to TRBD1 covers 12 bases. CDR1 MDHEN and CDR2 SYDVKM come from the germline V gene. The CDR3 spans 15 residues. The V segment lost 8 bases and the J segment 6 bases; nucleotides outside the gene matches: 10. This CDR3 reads CASASGGTGGDGYTF. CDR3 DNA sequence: TGTGCCAGCGCCTCCGGTGGGACAGGGGGCGATGGCTACACCTTC.

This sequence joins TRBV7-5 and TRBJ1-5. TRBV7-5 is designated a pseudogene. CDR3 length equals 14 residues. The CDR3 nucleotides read TGTGTCTCGGCCGGGGGACCTCGACATCAGCCCCAGCATTTT. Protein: CVSAGGPRHQPQHF.

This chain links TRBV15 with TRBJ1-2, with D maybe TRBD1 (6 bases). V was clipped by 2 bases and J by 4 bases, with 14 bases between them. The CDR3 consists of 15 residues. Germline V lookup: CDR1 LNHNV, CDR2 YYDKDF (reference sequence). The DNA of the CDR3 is TGTGCCACCAGCAGACGAAGGGGGTCAAGCTATGGCTACACCTTC. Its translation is CATSRRRGSSYGYTF. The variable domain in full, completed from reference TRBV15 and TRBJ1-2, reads DAMVIQNPRYQVTQFGKPVTLSCSQTLNHNVMYWYQQKSSQAPKLLFHYYDKDFNNEADTPDNFQSRRPNTSFCFLDIRSPGLGDTAMYLCATSRRRGSSYGYTFGSGTRLTVV.

CDR3 in amino acids: CASSPRVPNEQFF. The CDR3 coding sequence is TGCGCCAGCAGCCCCAGGGTGCCAAATGAGCAGTTCTTC. The chain couples TRBV5-1 to TRBJ2-1; D may be TRBD1 (5 bases). The CDR3 spans 13 residues. The germline V gene has CDR1 SGHRS and CDR2 YFSETQ. The V end was cut by 4 bases, the J end by 7 bases, with 12 bases between.

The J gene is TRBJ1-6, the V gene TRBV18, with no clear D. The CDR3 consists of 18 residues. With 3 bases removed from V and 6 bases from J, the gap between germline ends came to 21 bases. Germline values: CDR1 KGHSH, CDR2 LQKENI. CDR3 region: CASSPWAVAENSNSPLHF. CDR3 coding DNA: TGTGCCAGCTCACCTTGGGCAGTCGCAGAGAACAGTAATTCACCCCTCCACTTT.

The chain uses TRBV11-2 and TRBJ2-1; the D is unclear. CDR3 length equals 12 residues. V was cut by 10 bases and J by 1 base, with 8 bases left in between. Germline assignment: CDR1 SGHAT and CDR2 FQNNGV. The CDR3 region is CATGWSYNEQFF. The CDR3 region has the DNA TGTGCCACCGGGTGGTCCTACAATGAGCAGTTCTTC.

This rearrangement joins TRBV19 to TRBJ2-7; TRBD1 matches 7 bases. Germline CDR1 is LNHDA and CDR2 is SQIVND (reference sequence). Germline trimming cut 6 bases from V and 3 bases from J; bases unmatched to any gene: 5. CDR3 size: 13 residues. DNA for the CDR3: TGTGCCAGTAGAAAAGGGACAGACTACGAGCAGTACTTC. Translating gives CASRKGTDYEQYF.

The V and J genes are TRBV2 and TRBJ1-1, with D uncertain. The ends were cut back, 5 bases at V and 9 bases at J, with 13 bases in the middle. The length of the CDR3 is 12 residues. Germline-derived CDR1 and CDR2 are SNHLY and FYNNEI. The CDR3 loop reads CASSNQWEKAFF. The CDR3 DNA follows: TGTGCCAGCAGTAACCAGTGGGAGAAAGCTTTCTTT.

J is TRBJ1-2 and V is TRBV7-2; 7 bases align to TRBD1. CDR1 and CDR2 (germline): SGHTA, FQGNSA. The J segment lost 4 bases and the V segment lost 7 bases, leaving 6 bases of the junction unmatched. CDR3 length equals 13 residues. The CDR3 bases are TGTGCCAGCACCAATAGACAGGGCTATGGCTACACCTTC. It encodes CASTNRQGYGYTF.

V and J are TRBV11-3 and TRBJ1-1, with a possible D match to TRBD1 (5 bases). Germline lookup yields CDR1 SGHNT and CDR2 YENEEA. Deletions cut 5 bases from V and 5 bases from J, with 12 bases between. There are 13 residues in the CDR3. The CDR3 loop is CASSRGARTEAFF. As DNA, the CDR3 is TGTGCCAGCAGCCGTGGGGCACGAACTGAAGCTTTCTTT.

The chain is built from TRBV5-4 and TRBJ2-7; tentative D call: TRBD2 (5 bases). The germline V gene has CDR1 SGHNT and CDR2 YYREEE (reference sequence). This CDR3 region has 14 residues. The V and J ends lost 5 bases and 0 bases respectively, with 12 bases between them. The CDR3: CASREETNSYEQYF. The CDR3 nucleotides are TGTGCCAGCAGGGAGGAGACTAACTCCTACGAGCAGTACTTC.

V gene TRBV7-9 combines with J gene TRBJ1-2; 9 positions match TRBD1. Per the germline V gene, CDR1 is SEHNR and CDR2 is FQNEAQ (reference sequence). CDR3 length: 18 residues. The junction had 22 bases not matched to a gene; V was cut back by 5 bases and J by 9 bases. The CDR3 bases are TGTGCCAGCAGCCACACAAGTAAGGGTAGCGGGACAGGGTGGAGCTACACCTTC. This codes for CASSHTSKGSGTGWSYTF.